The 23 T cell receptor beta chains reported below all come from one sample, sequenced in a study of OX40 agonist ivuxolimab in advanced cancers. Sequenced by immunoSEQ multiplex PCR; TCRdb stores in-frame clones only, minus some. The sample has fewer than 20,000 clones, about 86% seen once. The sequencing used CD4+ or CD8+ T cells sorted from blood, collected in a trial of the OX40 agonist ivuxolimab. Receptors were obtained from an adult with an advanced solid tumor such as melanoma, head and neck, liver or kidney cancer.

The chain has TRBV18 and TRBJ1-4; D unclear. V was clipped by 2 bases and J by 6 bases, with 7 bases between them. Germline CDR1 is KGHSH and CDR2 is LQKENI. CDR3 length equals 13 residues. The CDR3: CASSPGQDEKLFF. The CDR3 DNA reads TGTGCCAGCTCACCAGGGCAGGATGAAAAACTGTTTTTT.

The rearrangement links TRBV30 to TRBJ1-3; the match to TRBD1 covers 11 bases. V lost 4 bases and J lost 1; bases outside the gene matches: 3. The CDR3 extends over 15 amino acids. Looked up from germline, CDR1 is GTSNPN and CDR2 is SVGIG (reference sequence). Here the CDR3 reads CAWIRDRGSGNTIYF. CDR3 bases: TGTGCCTGGATCCGGGACAGGGGGTCTGGAAACACCATATATTTT.

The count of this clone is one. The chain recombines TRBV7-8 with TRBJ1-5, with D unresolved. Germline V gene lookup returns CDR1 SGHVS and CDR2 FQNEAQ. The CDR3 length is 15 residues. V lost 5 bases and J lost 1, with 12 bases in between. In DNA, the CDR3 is TGTGCCAGCAGCCAGGTCGGTCCCAGCAATCAGCCCCAGCATTTT. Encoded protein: CASSQVGPSNQPQHF. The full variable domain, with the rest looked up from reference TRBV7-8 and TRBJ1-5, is GAGVSQSPRYKVAKRGQDVALRCDPISGHVSLFWYQQALGQGPEFLTYFQNEAQLDKSGLPSDRFFAERPEGSVSTLKIQRTQQEDSAVYLCASSQVGPSNQPQHFGDGTRLSIL.

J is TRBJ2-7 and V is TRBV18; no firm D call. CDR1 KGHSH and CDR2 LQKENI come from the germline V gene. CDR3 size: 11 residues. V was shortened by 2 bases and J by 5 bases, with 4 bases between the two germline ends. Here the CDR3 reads CASSPSDEQYF. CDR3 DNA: TGTGCCAGCTCACCATCCGACGAGCAGTACTTC. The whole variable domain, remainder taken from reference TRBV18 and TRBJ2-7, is NAGVMQNPRHLVRRRGQEARLRCSPMKGHSHVYWYRQLPEEGLKFMVYLQKENIIDESGMPKERFSAEFPKEGPSILRIQQVVRGDSAAYFCASSPSDEQYFGPGTRLTVT.

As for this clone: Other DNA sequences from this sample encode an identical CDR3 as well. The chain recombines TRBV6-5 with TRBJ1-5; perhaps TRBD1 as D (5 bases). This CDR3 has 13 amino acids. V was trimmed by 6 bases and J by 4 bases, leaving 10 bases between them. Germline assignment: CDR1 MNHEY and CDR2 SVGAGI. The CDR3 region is CASSWSGNQPQHF. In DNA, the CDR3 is TGTGCCAGCAGCTGGTCAGGGAATCAGCCCCAGCATTTT.

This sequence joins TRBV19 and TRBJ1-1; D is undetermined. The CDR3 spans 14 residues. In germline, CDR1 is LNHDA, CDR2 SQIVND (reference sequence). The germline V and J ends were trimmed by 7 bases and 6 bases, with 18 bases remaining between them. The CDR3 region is CASTPVALIAEAFF. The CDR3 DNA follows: TGTGCCAGTACCCCAGTCGCCTTGATCGCTGAAGCTTTCTTT.

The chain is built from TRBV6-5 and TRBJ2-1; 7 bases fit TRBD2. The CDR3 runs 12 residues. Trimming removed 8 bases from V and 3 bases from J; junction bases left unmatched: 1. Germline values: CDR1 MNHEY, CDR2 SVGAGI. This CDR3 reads CASGRDYNEQFF. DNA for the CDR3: TGTGCCAGCGGGAGGGACTACAATGAGCAGTTCTTC.

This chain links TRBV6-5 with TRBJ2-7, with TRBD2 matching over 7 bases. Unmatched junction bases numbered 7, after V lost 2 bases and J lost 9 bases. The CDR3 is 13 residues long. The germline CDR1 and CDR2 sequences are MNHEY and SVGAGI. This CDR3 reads CASSYKWGGWQYF. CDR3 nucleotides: TGTGCCAGCAGTTACAAGTGGGGGGGGTGGCAGTACTTC.

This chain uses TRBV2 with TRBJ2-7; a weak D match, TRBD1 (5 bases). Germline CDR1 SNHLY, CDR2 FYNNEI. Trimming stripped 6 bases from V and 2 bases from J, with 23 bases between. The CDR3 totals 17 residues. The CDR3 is CASSPPLYRSPTYEQYF. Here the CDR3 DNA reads TGTGCCAGCAGCCCGCCTCTGTACAGGAGCCCCACCTACGAGCAGTACTTC.

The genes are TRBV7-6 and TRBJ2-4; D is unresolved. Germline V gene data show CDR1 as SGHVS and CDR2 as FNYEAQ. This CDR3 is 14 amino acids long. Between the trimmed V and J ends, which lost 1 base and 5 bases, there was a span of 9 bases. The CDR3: CASSLGPGQNIQYF. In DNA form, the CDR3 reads TGTGCCAGCAGCTTAGGTCCAGGCCAAAACATTCAGTACTTC.

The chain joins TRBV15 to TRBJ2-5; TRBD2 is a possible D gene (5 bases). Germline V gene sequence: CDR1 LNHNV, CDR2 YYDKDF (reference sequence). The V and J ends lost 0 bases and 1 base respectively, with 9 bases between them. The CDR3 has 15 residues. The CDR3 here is CATSRDQRSQETQYF. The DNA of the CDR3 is TGTGCCACCAGCAGAGACCAGCGGAGCCAAGAGACCCAGTACTTC.

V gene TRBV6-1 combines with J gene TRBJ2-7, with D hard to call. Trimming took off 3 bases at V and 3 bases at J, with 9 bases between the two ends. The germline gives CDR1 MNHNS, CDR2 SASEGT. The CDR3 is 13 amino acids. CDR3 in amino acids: CASSDLAYYEQYF. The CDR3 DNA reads TGTGCCAGCAGTGATCTCGCATACTACGAGCAGTACTTC.

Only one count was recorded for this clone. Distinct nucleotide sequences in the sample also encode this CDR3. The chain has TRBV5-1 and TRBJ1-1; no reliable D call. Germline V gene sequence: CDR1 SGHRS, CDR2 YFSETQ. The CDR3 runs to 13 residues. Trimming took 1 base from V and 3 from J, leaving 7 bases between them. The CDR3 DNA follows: TGCGCCAGCAGCTTGTCTCCTGACACTGAAGCTTTCTTT. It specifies CASSLSPDTEAFF.

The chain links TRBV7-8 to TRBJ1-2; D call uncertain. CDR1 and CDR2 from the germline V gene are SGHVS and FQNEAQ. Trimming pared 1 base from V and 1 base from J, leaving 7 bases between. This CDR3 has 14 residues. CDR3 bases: TGTGCCAGCAGCTTAGGTCAGAGTAACTATGGCTACACCTTC. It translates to CASSLGQSNYGYTF.

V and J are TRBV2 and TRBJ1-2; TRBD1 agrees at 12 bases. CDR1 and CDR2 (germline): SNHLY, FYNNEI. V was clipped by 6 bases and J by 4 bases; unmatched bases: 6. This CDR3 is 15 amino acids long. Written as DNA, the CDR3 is TGTGCCAGCAGCGTCGGGACAGGGGGCGGCTATGGCTACACCTTC. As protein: CASSVGTGGGYGYTF.

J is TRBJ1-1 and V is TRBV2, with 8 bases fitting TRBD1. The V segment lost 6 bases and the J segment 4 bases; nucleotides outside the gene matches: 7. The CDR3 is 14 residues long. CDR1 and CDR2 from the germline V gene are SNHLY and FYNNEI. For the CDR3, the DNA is TGTGCCAGCAGGGGGGACAGGTACTCCACTGAAGCTTTCTTT. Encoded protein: CASRGDRYSTEAFF.

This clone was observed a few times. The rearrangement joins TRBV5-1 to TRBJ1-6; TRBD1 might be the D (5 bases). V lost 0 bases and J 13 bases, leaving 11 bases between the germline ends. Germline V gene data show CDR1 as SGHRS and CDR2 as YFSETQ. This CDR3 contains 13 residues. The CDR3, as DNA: TGCGCCAGCAGCTTGGAAGGCAGGGATCCCCTCCACTTT. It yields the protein CASSLEGRDPLHF.

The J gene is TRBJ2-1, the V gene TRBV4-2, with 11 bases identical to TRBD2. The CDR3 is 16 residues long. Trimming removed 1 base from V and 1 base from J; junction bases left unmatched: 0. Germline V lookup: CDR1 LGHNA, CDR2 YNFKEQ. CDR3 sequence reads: CASSQVAGGSYNEQFF. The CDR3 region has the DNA TGTGCCAGCAGCCAAGTAGCGGGGGGGTCCTACAATGAGCAGTTCTTC.

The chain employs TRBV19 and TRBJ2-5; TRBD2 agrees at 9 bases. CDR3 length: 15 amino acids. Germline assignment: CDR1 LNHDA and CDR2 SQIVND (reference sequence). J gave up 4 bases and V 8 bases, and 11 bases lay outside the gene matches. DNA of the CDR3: TGTGCCAGTTGCCTTAGCGGGAGTGGTGGAGAGACCCAGTACTTC. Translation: CASCLSGSGGETQYF.

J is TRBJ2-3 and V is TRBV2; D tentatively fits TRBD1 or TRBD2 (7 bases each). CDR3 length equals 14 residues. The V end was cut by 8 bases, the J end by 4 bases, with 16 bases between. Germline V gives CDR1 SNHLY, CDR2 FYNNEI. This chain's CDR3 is CASLTGGQSDTQYF. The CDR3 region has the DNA TGTGCCAGCCTGACGGGGGGACAGTCAGATACGCAGTATTTT. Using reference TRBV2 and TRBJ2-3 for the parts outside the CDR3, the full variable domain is EPEVTQTPSHQVTQMGQEVILRCVPISNHLYFYWYRQILGQKVEFLVSFYNNEISEKSEIFDDQFSVERPDGSNFTLKIRSTKLEDSAMYFCASLTGGQSDTQYFGPGTRLTVL.

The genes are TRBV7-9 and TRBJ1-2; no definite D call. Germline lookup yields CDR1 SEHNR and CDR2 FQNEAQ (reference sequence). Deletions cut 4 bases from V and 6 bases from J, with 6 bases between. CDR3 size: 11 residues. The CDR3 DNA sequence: TGTGCCAGCAGCTGGCGTCATGGCTACACCTTC. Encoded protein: CASSWRHGYTF. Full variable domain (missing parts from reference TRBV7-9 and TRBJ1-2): DTGVSQNPRHKITKRGQNVTFRCDPISEHNRLYWYRQTLGQGPEFLTYFQNEAQLEKSRLLSDRFSAERPKGSFSTLEIQRTEQGDSAMYLCASSWRHGYTFGSGTRLTVV.

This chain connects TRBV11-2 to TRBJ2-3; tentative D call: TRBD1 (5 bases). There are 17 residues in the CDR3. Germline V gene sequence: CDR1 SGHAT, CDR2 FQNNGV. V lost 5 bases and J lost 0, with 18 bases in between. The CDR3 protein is CASSRLAQGSSTDTQYF. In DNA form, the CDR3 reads TGTGCCAGCAGCCGCCTCGCCCAGGGTTCTAGCACAGATACGCAGTATTTT.

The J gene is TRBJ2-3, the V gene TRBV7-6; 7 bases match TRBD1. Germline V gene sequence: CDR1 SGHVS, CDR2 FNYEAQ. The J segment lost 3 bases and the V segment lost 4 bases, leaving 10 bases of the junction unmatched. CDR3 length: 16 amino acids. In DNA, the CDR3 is TGTGCCAGCAGCTCGGGGCGACAGGGACGGACAGATACGCAGTATTTT. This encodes CASSSGRQGRTDTQYF.